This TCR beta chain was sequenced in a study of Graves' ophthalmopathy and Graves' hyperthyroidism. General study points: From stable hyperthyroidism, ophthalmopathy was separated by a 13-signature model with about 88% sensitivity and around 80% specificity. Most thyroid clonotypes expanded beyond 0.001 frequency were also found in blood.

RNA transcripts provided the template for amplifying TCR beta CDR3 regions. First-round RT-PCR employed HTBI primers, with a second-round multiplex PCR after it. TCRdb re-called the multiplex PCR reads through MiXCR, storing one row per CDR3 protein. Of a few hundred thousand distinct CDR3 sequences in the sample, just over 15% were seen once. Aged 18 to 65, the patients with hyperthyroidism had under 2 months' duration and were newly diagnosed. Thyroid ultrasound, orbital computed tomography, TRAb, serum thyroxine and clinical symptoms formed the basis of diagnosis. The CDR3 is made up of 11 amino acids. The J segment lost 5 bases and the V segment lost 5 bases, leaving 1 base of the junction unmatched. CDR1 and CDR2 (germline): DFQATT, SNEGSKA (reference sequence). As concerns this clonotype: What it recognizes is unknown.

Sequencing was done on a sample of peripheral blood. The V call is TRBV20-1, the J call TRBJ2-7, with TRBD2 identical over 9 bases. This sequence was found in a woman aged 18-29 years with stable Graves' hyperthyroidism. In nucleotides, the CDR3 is TGCAGTGCTTCTAGCGGGGACGAGCAGTACTTC. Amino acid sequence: CSASSGDEQYF.